This TCR beta chain came from a study of blood T cell repertoires in COVID-19. About the research overall: The samples span acute and convalescent COVID-19 from the United States, Italy and Spain. T cells, B-cell-depleted T cells, or PBMCs provided the cDNA or gDNA that served as material.

The CDR3 runs 13 residues. Germline-derived CDR1 and CDR2 are MNHEY and SVGAGI. V shed 4 bases and J shed 8 bases, with 14 bases lying between them. As processed by the authors: Estimation of nucleated cell counts was performed using reference gene primer amplification. Produced via immunoSEQ multiplex PCR; TCRdb's table is partial and in-frame only. The V and J calls and clone size come from that table; D and trimming were worked out from the DNA. The sample shows approximately 220,000 clones, 85% to 90% of them seen only once. The source material was peripheral blood. The clonotype originates from a woman aged 45-65 years with acute or convalescent COVID-19. The gene calls are TRBV6-5 and TRBJ1-2, with D perhaps matching TRBD1 (5 bases). The CDR3 DNA follows: TGTGCCAGCAGTTTCACGCTTGCAGGGGGCTACACCTTC. This codes for CASSFTLAGGYTF.